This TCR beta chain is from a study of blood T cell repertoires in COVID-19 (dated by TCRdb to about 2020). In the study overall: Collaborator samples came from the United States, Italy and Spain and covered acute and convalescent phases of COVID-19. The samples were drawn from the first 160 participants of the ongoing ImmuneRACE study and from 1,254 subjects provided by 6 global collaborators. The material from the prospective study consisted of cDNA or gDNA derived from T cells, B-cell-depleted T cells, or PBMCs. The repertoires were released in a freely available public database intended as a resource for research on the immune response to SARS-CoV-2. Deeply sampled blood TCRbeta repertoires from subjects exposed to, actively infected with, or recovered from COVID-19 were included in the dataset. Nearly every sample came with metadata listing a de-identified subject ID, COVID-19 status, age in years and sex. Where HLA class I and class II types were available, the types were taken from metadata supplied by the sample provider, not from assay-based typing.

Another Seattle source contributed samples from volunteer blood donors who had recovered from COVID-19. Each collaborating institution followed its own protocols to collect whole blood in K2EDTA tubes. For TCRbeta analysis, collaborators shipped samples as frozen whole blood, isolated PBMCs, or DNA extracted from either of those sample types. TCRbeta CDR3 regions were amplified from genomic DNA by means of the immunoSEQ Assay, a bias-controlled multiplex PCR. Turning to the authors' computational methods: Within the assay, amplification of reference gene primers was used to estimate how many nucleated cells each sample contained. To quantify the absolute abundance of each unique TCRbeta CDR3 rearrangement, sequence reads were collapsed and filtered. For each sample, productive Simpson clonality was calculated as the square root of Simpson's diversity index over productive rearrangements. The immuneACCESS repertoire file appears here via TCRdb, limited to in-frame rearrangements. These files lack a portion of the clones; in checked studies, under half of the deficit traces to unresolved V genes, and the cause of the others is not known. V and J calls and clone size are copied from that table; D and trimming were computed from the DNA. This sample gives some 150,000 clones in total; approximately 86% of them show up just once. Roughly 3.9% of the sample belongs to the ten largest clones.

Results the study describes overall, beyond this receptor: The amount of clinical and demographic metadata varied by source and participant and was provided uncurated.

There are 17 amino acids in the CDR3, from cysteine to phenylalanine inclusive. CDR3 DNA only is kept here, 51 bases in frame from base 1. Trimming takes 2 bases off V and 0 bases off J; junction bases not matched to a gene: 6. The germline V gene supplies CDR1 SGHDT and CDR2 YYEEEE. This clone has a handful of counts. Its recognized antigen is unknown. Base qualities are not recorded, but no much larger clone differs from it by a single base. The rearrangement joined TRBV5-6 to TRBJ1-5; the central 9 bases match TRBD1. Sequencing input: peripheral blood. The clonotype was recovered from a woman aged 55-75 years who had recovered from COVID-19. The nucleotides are TGTGCCAGCAGCTTCAAACAGGGGGCTTATAGCAATCAGCCCCAGCATTTT. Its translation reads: CASSFKQGAYSNQPQHF.